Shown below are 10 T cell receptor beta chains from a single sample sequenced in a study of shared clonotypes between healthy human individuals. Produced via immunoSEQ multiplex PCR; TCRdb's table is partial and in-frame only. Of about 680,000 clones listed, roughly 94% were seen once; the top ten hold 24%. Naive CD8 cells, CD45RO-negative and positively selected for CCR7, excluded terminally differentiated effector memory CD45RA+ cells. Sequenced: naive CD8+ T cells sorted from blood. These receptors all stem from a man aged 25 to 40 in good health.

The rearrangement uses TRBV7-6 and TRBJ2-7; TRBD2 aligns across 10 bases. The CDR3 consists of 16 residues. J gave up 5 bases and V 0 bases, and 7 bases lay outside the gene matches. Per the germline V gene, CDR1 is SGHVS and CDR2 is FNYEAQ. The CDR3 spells CASSLATGLAIHEQYF. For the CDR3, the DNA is TGTGCCAGCAGCTTAGCAACGGGACTAGCGATCCACGAGCAGTACTTC. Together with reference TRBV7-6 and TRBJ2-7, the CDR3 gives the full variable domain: GAGVSQSPRYKVTKRGQDVALRCDPISGHVSLYWYRQALGQGPEFLTYFNYEAQQDKSGLPNDRFSAERPEGSISTLTIQRTEQRDSAMYRCASSLATGLAIHEQYFGPGTRLTVT.

The CDR3 bases are TGTGCCAGCAGCTCTAGCGGGAGTAGTGATGAGCAGTTCTTC. Protein product: CASSSSGSSDEQFF. The J gene is TRBJ2-1, the V gene TRBV7-8; 10 bases match TRBD2. Germline CDR1 SGHVS, CDR2 FQNEAQ. Losses at the gene ends were 4 bases for V and 8 bases for J; bases not matched to a gene: 5. This CDR3 region has 14 residues.

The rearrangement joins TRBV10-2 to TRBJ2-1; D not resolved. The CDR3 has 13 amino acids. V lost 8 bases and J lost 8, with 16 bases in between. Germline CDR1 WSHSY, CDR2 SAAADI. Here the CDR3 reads CASRGLGFYEQFF. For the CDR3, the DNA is TGCGCCAGCCGTGGGCTAGGTTTCTATGAGCAGTTCTTC.

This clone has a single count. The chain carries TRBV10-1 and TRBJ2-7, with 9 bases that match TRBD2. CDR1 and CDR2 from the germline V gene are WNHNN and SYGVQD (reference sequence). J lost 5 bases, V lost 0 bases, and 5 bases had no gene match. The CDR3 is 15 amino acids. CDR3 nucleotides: TGCGCCAGCAGTGAGTCGGGGACTAGCCAGCACGAGCAGTACTTC. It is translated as CASSESGTSQHEQYF.

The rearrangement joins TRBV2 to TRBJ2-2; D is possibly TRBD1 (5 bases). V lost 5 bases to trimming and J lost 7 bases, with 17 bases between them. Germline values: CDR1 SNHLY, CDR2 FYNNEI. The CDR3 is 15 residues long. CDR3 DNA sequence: TGTGCCAGCAGTCCCCCCAGGGAAAGAGGCGGGGAGCTGTTTTTT. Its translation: CASSPPRERGGELFF.

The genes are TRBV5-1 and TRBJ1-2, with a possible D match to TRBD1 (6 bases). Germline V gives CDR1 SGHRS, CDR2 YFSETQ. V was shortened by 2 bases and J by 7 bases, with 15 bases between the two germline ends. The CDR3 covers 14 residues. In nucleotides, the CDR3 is TGCGCCAGCAGCTTACGGGGGGCGCTTGGTGGCTACACCTTC. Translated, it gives CASSLRGALGGYTF.

Written as DNA, the CDR3 is TGTGCCAGCTCACCACCGTTCGGACAGGGCGCGACAGATACGCAGTATTTT. Encoded protein: CASSPPFGQGATDTQYF. The chain links TRBV18 to TRBJ2-3, with 8 nucleotides matching TRBD1. Germline trimming cut 0 bases from V and 3 bases from J; bases unmatched to any gene: 8. Germline CDR1 KGHSH, CDR2 LQKENI. The CDR3 length is 17 residues.

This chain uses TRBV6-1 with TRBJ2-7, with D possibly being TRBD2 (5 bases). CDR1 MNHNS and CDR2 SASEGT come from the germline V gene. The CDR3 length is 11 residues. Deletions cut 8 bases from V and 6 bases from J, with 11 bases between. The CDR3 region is CASRMGSEQYF. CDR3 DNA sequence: TGTGCCAGCCGGATGGGGAGCGAGCAGTACTTC.

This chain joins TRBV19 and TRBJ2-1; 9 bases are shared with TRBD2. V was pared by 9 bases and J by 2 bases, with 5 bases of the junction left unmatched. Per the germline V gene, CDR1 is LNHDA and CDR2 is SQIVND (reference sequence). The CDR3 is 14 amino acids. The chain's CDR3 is CASRSGSTYNEQFF. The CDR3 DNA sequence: TGTGCCAGCCGTAGCGGGAGTACCTACAATGAGCAGTTCTTC.

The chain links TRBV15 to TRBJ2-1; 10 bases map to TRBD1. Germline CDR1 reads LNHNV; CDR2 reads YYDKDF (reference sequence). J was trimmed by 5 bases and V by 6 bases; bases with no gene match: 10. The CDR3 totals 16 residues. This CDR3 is CATSPDPTGGHNEQFF. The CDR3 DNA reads TGTGCCACCAGTCCCGATCCGACAGGGGGCCACAATGAGCAGTTCTTC.